This T cell receptor (beta chain) emerged from a study of control samples from healthy donors and cancer patients (dated by TCRdb to 2020 to 2021). Library method: the immunoSEQ multiplex PCR assay. Here the immuneACCESS table is served through TCRdb, limited to in-frame sequences with V and J called. Missing clones are a known gap in these copies; in checked studies unresolved V genes cover under half, and the rest lacks a known reason. The sample table contains about 49,000 clones; only one count was recorded for 65% to 90% of them. The top ten clonotypes cover 2.8% of the sample. As for this clone: Its antigen remains undetermined. Relative to the germline gene, one junction end is altered; a read error may explain this.

From the cysteine through the phenylalanine, the CDR3 covers 11 amino acids. Only the CDR3 portion is preserved as DNA: 33 bases, with reading frame beginning at the first base. As encoded in the germline V gene, CDR1 is KGHDR while CDR2 is SFDVKD. This receptor was taken from a woman in her 50s with lung cancer. The material sequenced was PBMCs. This chain is built from TRBV24-1 and TRBJ2-5; no D gene can be assigned with confidence. The DNA reads TGTGCCACCAGTACCCAAGGGACCCAGTACTTC. This is translated as CATSTQGTQYF.